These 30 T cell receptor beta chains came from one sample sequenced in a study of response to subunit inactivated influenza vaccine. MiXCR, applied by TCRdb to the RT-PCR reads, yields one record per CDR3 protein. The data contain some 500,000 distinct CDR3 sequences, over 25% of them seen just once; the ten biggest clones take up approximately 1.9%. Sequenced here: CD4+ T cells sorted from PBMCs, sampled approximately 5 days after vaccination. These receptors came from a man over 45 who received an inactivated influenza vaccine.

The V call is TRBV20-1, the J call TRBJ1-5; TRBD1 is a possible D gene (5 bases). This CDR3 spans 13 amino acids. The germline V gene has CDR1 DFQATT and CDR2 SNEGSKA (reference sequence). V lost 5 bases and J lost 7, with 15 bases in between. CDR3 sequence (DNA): TGCAGTGCTGGGCCCGGGGCCGCACAGCCCCAGCATTTT. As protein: CSAGPGAAQPQHF.

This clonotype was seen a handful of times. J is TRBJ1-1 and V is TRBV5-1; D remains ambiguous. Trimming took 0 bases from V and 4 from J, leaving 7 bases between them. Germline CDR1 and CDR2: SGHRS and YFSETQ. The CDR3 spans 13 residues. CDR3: CASSLEVGTEAFF. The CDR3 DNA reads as TGCGCCAGCAGCTTGGAGGTCGGCACTGAAGCTTTCTTT. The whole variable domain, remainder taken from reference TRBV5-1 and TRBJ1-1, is KAGVTQTPRYLIKTRGQQVTLSCSPISGHRSVSWYQQTPGQGLQFLFEYFSETQRNKGNFPGRFSGRQFSNSRSEMNVSTLELGDSALYLCASSLEVGTEAFFGQGTRLTVV.

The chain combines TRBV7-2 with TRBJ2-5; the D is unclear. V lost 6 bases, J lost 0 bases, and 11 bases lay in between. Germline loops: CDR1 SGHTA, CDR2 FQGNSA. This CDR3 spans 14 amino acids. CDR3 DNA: TGTGCCAGCAGGGTTTCAGCAAACCAAGAGACCCAGTACTTC. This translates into CASRVSANQETQYF.

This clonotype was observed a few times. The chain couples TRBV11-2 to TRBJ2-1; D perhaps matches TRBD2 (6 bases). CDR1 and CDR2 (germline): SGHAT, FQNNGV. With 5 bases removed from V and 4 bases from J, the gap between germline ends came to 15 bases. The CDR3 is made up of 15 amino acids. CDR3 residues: CASSPRDGGYNEQFF. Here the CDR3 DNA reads TGTGCCAGCAGCCCCCGGGACGGGGGATACAATGAGCAGTTCTTC.

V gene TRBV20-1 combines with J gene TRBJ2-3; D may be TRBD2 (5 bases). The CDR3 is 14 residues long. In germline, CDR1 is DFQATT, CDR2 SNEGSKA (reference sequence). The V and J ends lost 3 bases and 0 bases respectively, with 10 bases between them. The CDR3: CSASQAESTDTQYF. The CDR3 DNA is TGCAGTGCTAGTCAAGCGGAGAGCACAGATACGCAGTATTTT.

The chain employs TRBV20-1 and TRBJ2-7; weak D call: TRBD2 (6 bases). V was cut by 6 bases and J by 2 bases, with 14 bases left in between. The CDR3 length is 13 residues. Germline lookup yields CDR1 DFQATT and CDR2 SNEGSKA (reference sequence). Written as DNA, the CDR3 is TGCAGTGCCAACCGGGAGCTAGCCTACGAGCAGTACTTC. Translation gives CSANRELAYEQYF.

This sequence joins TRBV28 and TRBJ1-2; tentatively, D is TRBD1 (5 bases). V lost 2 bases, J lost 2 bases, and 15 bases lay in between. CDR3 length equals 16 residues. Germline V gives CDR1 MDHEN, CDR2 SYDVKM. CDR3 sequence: CASSLGGAGRNYGYTF. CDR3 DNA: TGTGCCAGCAGTTTAGGGGGAGCCGGGAGGAACTATGGCTACACCTTC.

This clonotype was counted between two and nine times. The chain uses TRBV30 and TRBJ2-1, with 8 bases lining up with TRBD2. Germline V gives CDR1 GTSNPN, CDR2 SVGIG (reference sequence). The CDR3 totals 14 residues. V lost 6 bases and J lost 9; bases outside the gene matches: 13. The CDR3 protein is CACRLRGAGREQFF. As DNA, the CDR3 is TGTGCCTGCCGGTTGCGGGGGGCAGGCCGTGAGCAGTTCTTC.

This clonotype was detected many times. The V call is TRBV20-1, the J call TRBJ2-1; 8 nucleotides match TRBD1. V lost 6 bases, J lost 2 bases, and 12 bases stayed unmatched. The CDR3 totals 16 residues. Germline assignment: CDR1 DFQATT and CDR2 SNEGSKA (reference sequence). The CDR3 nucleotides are TGCAGTGCCCGATTTGGACAGGGTGGGCCCTACAATGAGCAGTTCTTC. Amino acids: CSARFGQGGPYNEQFF.

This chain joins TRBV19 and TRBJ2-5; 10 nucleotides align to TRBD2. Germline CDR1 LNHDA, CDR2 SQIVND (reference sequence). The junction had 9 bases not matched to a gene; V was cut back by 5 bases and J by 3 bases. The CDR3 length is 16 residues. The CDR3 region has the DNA TGTGCCAGTAGTCCCTCGGCTAGCGGGGGAAAAGAGACCCAGTACTTC. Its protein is CASSPSASGGKETQYF.

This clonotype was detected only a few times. The CDR3 is CASSSGLAGAVWETQYF. The CDR3 nucleotides read TGTGCCAGCAGCTCGGGACTAGCGGGAGCGGTGTGGGAGACCCAGTACTTC. The chain is built from TRBV7-9 and TRBJ2-5; TRBD2 agrees at 14 bases. V trimming: 4 bases; J trimming: 5 bases; junction bases outside the gene matches: 9. The CDR3 totals 17 residues. Germline V gene sequence: CDR1 SEHNR, CDR2 FQNEAQ (reference sequence). Full variable domain (rest looked up from reference TRBV7-9 and TRBJ2-5): DTGVSQNPRHKITKRGQNVTFRCDPISEHNRLYWYRQTLGQGPEFLTYFQNEAQLEKSRLLSDRFSAERPKGSFSTLEIQRTEQGDSAMYLCASSSGLAGAVWETQYFGPGTRLLVL.

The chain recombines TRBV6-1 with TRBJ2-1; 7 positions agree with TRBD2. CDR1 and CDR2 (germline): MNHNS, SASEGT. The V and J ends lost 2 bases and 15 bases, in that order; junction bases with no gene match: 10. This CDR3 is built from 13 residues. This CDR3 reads CASSETPTSRLFF. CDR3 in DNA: TGTGCCAGCAGTGAAACCCCGACTAGCAGGCTGTTCTTC.

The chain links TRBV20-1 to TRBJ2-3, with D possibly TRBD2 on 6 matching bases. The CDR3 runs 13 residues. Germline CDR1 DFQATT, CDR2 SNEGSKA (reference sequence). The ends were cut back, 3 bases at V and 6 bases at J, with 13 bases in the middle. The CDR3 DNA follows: TGCAGTGCTAGCCGAGGGGAGGTCGATACGCAGTATTTT. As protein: CSASRGEVDTQYF.

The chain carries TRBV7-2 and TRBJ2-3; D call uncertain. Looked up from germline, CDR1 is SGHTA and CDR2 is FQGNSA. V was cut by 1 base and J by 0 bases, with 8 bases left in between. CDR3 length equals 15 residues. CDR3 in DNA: TGTGCCAGCAGCTTAGTGGCCCCTAGCACAGATACGCAGTATTTT. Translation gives CASSLVAPSTDTQYF.

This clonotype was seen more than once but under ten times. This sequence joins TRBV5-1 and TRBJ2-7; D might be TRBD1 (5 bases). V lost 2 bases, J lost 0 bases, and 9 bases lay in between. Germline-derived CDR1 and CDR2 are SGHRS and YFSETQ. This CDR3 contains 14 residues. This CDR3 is CASSFSRVSYEQYF. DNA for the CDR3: TGCGCCAGCAGCTTCTCCAGGGTCTCCTACGAGCAGTACTTC. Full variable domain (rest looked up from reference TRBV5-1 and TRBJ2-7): KAGVTQTPRYLIKTRGQQVTLSCSPISGHRSVSWYQQTPGQGLQFLFEYFSETQRNKGNFPGRFSGRQFSNSRSEMNVSTLELGDSALYLCASSFSRVSYEQYFGPGTRLTVT.

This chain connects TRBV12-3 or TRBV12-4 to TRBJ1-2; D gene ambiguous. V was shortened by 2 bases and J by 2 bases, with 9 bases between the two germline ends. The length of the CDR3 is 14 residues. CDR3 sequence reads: CASSLMSLNYGYTF. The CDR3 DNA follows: TGTGCCAGCAGTTTAATGTCCTTAAACTATGGCTACACCTTC.

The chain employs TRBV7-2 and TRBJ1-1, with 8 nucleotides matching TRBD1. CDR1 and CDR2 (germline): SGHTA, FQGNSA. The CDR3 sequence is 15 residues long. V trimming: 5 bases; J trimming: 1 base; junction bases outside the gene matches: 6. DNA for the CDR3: TGTGCCAGCAGCGCCACAGGGGGTGCGAACACTGAAGCTTTCTTT. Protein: CASSATGGANTEAFF. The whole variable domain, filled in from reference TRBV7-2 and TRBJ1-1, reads GAGVSQSPSNKVTEKGKDVELRCDPISGHTALYWYRQSLGQGLEFLIYFQGNSAPDKSGLPSDRFSAERTGGSVSTLTIQRTQQEDSAVYLCASSATGGANTEAFFGQGTRLTVV.

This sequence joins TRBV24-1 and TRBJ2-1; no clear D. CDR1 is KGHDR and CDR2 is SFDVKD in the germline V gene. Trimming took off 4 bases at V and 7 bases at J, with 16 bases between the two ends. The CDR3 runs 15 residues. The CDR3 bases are TGTGCCACCAGTGACCCCGGACGAGACTCAAATGAGCAGTTCTTC. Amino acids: CATSDPGRDSNEQFF.

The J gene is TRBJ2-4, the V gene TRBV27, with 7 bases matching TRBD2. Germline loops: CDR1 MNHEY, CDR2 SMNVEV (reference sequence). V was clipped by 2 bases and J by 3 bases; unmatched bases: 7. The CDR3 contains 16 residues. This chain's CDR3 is CASSLQGGIGKNIQYF. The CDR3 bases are TGTGCCAGCAGTTTACAGGGAGGGATAGGCAAAAACATTCAGTACTTC.

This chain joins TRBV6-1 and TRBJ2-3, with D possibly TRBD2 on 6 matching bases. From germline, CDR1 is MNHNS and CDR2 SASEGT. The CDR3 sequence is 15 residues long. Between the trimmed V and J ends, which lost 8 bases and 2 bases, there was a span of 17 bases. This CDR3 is CASARRGEDTDTQYF. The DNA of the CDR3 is TGTGCCAGCGCAAGGAGGGGTGAAGACACAGATACGCAGTATTTT.

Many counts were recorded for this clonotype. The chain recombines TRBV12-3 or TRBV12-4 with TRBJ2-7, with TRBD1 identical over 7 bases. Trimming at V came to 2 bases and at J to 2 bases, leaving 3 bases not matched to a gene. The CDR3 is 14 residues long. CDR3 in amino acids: CASSLSQGAYEQYF. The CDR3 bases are TGTGCCAGCAGTTTAAGTCAGGGGGCCTACGAGCAGTACTTC.

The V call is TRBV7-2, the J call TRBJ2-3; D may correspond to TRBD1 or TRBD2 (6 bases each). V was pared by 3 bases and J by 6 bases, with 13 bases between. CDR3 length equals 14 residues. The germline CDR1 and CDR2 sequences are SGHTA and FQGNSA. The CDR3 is CASSFRQEGDTQYF. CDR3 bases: TGTGCCAGCAGCTTTAGACAGGAGGGGGATACGCAGTATTTT.

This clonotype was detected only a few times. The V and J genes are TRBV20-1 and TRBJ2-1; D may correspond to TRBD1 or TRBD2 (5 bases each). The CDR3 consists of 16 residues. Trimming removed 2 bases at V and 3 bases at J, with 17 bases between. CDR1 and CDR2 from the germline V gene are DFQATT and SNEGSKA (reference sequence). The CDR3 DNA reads TGCAGTGCTAGATATTTCGGGACGTCTAACTACAATGAGCAGTTCTTC. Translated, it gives CSARYFGTSNYNEQFF.

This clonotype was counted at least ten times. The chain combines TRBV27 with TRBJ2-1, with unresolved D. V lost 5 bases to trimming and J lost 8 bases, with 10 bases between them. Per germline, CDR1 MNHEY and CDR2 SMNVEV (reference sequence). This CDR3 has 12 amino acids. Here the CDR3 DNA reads TGTGCCAGCAGTCGGAGCATCGATGAGCAGTTCTTC. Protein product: CASSRSIDEQFF.

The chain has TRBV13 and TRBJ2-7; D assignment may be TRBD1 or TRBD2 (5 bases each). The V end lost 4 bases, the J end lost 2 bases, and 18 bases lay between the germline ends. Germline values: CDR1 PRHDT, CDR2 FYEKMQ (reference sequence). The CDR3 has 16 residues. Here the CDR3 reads CASSSSGWGLTYEQYF. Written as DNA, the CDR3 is TGTGCCAGCAGCTCGTCCGGGTGGGGGTTAACCTACGAGCAGTACTTC.

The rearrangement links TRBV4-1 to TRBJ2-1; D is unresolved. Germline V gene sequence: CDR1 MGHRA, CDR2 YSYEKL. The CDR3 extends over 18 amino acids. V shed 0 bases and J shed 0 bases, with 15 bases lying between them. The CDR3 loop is CASSQDRSSPNSYNEQFF. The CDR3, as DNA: TGCGCCAGCAGCCAAGATCGGAGCTCCCCGAACTCCTACAATGAGCAGTTCTTC.

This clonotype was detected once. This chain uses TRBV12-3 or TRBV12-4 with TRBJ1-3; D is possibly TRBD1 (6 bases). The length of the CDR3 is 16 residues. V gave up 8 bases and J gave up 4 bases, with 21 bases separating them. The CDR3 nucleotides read TGTGCCAGCGCAATGGGGGCCCCCCAGGACGGAAACACCATATATTTT. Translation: CASAMGAPQDGNTIYF.

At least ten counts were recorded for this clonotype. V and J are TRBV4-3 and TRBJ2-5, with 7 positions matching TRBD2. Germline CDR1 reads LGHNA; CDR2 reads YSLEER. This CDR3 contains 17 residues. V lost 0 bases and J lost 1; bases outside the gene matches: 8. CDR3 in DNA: TGCGCCAGCAGCCAAGATCTTCCGCGGGGGTCCCAAGAGACCCAGTACTTC. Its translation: CASSQDLPRGSQETQYF.

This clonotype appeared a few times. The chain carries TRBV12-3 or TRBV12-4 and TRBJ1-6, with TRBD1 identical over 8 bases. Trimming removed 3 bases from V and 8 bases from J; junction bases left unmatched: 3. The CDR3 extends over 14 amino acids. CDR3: CASSFQGADSPLHF. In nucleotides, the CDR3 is TGTGCCAGCAGTTTCCAGGGGGCGGATTCACCCCTCCACTTT.

The CDR3, as DNA: TGCAGCGCGGGGGGTGAGACCCAGTACTTC. Protein: CSAGGETQYF. V usage is TRBV29-1 and J usage is TRBJ2-5, with 7 positions matching TRBD2. The CDR3 is 10 amino acids. CDR1 SQVTM and CDR2 ANQGSEA come from the germline V gene. V was clipped by 7 bases and J by 5 bases; unmatched bases: 1. The variable domain in full, with the rest retrieved from reference TRBV29-1 and TRBJ2-5, is SAVISQKPSRDICQRGTSLTIQCQVDSQVTMMFWYRQQPGQSLTLIATANQGSEATYESGFVIDKFPISRPNLTFSTLTVSNMSPEDSSIYLCSAGGETQYFGPGTRLLVL.